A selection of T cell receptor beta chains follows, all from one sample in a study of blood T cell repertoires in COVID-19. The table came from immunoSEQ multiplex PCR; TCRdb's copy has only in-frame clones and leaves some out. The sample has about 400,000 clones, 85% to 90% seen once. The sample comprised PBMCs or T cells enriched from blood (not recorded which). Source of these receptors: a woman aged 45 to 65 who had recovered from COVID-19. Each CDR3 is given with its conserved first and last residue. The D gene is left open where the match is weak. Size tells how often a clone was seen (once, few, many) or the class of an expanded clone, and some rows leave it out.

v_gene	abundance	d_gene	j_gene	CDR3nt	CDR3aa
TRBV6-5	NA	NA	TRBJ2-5	TGTGCCAGCACCTCAATTCGGGGGGAGACCCAGTACTTC	CASTSIRGETQYF
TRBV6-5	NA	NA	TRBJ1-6	TGTGCCAGCAGTTACTCCGGCGGGACCTATAATTCACCCCTCCACTTT	CASSYSGGTYNSPLHF
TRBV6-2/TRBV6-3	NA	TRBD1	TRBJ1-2	TGTGCCAGCAGTCCACAGGGGAGTGAAAGTGGCTACACCTTC	CASSPQGSESGYTF
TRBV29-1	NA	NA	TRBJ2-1	TGCAGCGTTCAACCGGACAGGAGGGGTGGGATAGGGTTTAGTAATGAGCAGTTCTTC	CSVQPDRRGGIGFSNEQFF
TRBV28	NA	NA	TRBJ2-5	TGTGCCAGCAGTTTTTATGTGGGAGCTTTAGCAGAGACCCAGTACTTC	CASSFYVGALAETQYF
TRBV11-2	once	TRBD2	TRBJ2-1	TGTGCCAGCAGCTTAAAAACTAGCGGGGGGGCCAACTACAATGAGCAGTTCTTC	CASSLKTSGGANYNEQFF
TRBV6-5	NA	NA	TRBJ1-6	TGTGCCAGCACCACAGGGTGGTCACCCCTCCACTTT	CASTTGWSPLHF
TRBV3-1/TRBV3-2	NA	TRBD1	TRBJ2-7	TGTGCCAGCAGCCCGACCCCCCGGGACAGGGGGCACTACGAGCAGTACTTC	CASSPTPRDRGHYEQYF
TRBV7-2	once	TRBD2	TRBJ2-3	TGTGCCAGCAGCTCTAGCGGGGGGGTCACAGATACGCAGTATTTT	CASSSSGGVTDTQYF
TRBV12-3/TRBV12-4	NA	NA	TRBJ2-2	TGTGCCAGCAACACTAGCCCCGGGGAGCTGTTTTTT	CASNTSPGELFF
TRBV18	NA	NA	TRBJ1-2	TGTGCCAGCTCTCCAGAAGCAAAAACCGGCTACACCTTC	CASSPEAKTGYTF
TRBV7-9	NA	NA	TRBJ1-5	TGTGCCAGCAGCGATACAGGGTACGCCAATCAGCCCCAGCATTTT	CASSDTGYANQPQHF
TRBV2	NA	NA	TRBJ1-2	TGTGCCAGCAGTGAAGAGGGGAACTACTATGGCTACACCTTC	CASSEEGNYYGYTF
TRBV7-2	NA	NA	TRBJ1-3	TGTGCCAGCAGCTTTTTGGGACTCTCTGGAAACACCATATATTTT	CASSFLGLSGNTIYF
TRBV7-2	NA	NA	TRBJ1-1	TGTGCCAGCAGCTTGGGCAGGGGACTGAACACTGAAGCTTTCTTT	CASSLGRGLNTEAFF
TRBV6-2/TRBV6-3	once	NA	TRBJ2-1	TGTGCCAGCAGCGACGGACAAATCTCCTACAATGAGCAGTTCTTC	CASSDGQISYNEQFF
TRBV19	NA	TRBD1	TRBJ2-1	TGTGCCAGTAGTATATCCGACAGGGCCTACAATGAGCAGTTCTTC	CASSISDRAYNEQFF
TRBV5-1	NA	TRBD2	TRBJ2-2	TGCGCCAGCAGCTTTCCAGCGGGGGGGCCGATCGGGGAGCTGTTTTTT	CASSFPAGGPIGELFF
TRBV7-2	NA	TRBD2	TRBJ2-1	TGTGCCAGCAGCGCCAGGACTAGCGGGGGGTTGATCCAGTTCTTC	CASSARTSGGLIQFF
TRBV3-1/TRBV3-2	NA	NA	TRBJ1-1	TGTGCCAGCAGCCAAGGGTCCCGGGTTACTGAAGCTTTCTTT	CASSQGSRVTEAFF
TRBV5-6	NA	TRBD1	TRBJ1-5	TGTGCCAGCAGCGGGGGACAGAAGCATCAGCCCCAGCATTTT	CASSGGQKHQPQHF
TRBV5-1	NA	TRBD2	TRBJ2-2	TGCGCCAGCGGACTAGCGAACACCGGGGAGCTGTTTTTT	CASGLANTGELFF